A single sample is the source of the 27 T cell receptor beta chains below, sequenced in a study of graft-versus-host responses after intestinal transplantation. Assay used: immunoSEQ multiplex PCR; TCRdb lists only in-frame clones, some missing. The profile covers some 7,000 clones, with roughly 24% appearing a single time and more than 4.5% taken by the ten largest. This specimen consisted of alloreactive CD4+ T cells from a mixed lymphocyte reaction culture, obtained before intestinal transplant. The subset denotes: CFSE-low proliferating T cells sorted from roughly six-day pre-transplant mixed lymphocyte reaction (GvH or HvG direction). The receptors stem from a human patient who received an intestinal transplant.

The chain recombines TRBV2 with TRBJ1-1; D unresolved. Germline V gene data show CDR1 as SNHLY and CDR2 as FYNNEI. This CDR3 region has 14 residues. The V and J ends lost 2 bases and 1 base respectively, with 8 bases between them. The CDR3 loop is CASSELLRNTEAFF. In DNA form, the CDR3 reads TGTGCCAGCAGTGAACTTCTCCGGAACACTGAAGCTTTCTTT.

This chain uses TRBV18 with TRBJ1-3; D is possibly TRBD1 (5 bases). The V end lost 6 bases, the J end lost 7 bases, and 16 bases lay between the germline ends. This CDR3 has 14 residues. Germline V gives CDR1 KGHSH, CDR2 LQKENI. DNA for the CDR3: TGTGCCAGCTCCCACGACAGCCCCCCTAACACCATATATTTT. Residues: CASSHDSPPNTIYF. Supplemented by reference TRBV18 and TRBJ1-3, the full variable domain reads NAGVMQNPRHLVRRRGQEARLRCSPMKGHSHVYWYRQLPEEGLKFMVYLQKENIIDESGMPKERFSAEFPKEGPSILRIQQVVRGDSAAYFCASSHDSPPNTIYFGEGSWLTVV.

The V gene is TRBV13, the J gene TRBJ2-2; perhaps D is TRBD1 or TRBD2 (5 bases each). V was cut by 2 bases and J by 2 bases, with 6 bases left in between. This CDR3 is built from 14 residues. Germline CDR1 reads PRHDT; CDR2 reads FYEKMQ (reference sequence). Here the CDR3 DNA reads TGTGCCAGCAGCTTATGGGACAACACCGGGGAGCTGTTTTTT. This gives the protein CASSLWDNTGELFF.

This clone was recorded a few times. The genes are TRBV6-6 and TRBJ2-7; 8 positions match TRBD2. Trimming removed 2 bases from V and 5 bases from J; junction bases left unmatched: 8. Looked up from germline, CDR1 is MNHNY and CDR2 is SVGAGI (reference sequence). This CDR3 region has 15 residues. CDR3 region: CASSYIWTGGHEQYF. The CDR3 DNA reads as TGTGCCAGCAGTTACATATGGACGGGAGGGCACGAGCAGTACTTC.

This clone qualifies as medium-sized. The rearrangement joins TRBV5-1 to TRBJ2-7, with D hard to call. V lost 7 bases, J lost 0 bases, and 11 bases lay in between. Germline values: CDR1 SGHRS, CDR2 YFSETQ. There are 13 residues in the CDR3. The DNA for the CDR3 is TGCGCCAGCTTAGGTGTGCTCTCCTACGAGCAGTACTTC. It yields the protein CASLGVLSYEQYF.

The chain links TRBV9 to TRBJ2-3; D unclear. The CDR3 spans 12 residues. Germline assignment: CDR1 SGDLS and CDR2 YYNGEE. The V end lost 4 bases, the J end lost 8 bases, and 11 bases lay between the germline ends. The CDR3 DNA sequence: TGTGCCAGCAGCCCCGACTGGAGTACGCAGTATTTT. It codes for CASSPDWSTQYF.

The J gene is TRBJ2-1, the V gene TRBV5-1, with 7 bases identical to TRBD1. The CDR3 has 15 residues. Germline values: CDR1 SGHRS, CDR2 YFSETQ. Unmatched junction bases numbered 3, after V lost 3 bases and J lost 0 bases. The CDR3 loop is CASSWGQTSYNEQFF. The CDR3 nucleotides read TGCGCCAGCAGCTGGGGACAGACCTCCTACAATGAGCAGTTCTTC.

There are a few counts of this clone. V and J are TRBV7-8 and TRBJ2-2; D might be TRBD1 or TRBD2, each matching 6 bases. Trimming took off 7 bases at V and 4 bases at J, with 19 bases between the two ends. The germline V gene has CDR1 SGHVS and CDR2 FQNEAQ. The CDR3 covers 16 residues. The CDR3 DNA is TGTGCCAGCACCAATGACTGGGGGGCATTCACCGGGGAGCTGTTTTTT. It codes for CASTNDWGAFTGELFF. Complete variable domain (other parts from reference TRBV7-8 and TRBJ2-2): GAGVSQSPRYKVAKRGQDVALRCDPISGHVSLFWYQQALGQGPEFLTYFQNEAQLDKSGLPSDRFFAERPEGSVSTLKIQRTQQEDSAVYLCASTNDWGAFTGELFFGEGSRLTVL.

The sample holds a few counts of this clone. V usage is TRBV11-2 and J usage is TRBJ2-7; 9 bases map to TRBD1. This CDR3 spans 14 amino acids. Losses at the gene ends were 3 bases for V and 5 bases for J; bases not matched to a gene: 5. CDR1 is SGHAT, CDR2 FQNNGV, per germline. The CDR3 region is CASSFRDRVNEQYF. The CDR3 nucleotides are TGTGCCAGCAGCTTCCGGGACAGGGTCAACGAGCAGTACTTC.

This clone was observed once. This chain connects TRBV6-6 to TRBJ2-7; a weak D match, TRBD2 (7 bases). Trimming took 11 bases from V and 1 from J, leaving 15 bases between them. CDR1 MNHNY and CDR2 SVGAGI come from the germline V gene (reference sequence). The CDR3 is 13 amino acids. The CDR3: CAAGAVFSYEQYF. CDR3 coding DNA: TGTGCCGCGGGGGCAGTATTTTCCTACGAGCAGTACTTC.

This clone was seen once. The chain carries TRBV19 and TRBJ1-5, with TRBD1 matching over 8 bases. Germline V gene lookup returns CDR1 LNHDA and CDR2 SQIVND (reference sequence). V lost 5 bases and J lost 2; bases outside the gene matches: 2. This CDR3 spans 14 amino acids. This CDR3 is CASSSTGGNQPQHF. The CDR3 DNA reads as TGTGCCAGTAGTTCGACAGGGGGCAATCAGCCCCAGCATTTT.

The V call is TRBV10-1, the J call TRBJ2-1; D unclear. V lost 0 bases and J lost 9, with 9 bases in between. The CDR3 spans 13 residues. The germline gives CDR1 WNHNN, CDR2 SYGVQD (reference sequence). The CDR3 nucleotides are TGCGCCAGCAGTGAGTCATTTAGCAGTGAGCAGTTCTTC. Protein product: CASSESFSSEQFF.

This clone was recorded once. The genes are TRBV5-1 and TRBJ1-3, with D perhaps TRBD1 (6 bases). The germline CDR1 and CDR2 sequences are SGHRS and YFSETQ. The CDR3 has 16 amino acids. Trimming removed 1 base from V and 0 bases from J, with 11 bases in between. As DNA, the CDR3 is TGCGCCAGCAGCTTGATCGCAGGGGCCTCTGGAAACACCATATATTTT. Its protein is CASSLIAGASGNTIYF.

V usage is TRBV6-1 and J usage is TRBJ2-7, with D perhaps matching TRBD1 or TRBD2 (5 bases each). Germline V CDR1 and CDR2: MNHNS, SASEGT. The CDR3 is 14 residues long. V was cut by 5 bases and J by 2 bases, with 13 bases left in between. The CDR3 here is CASSTMGVTYEQYF. In DNA, the CDR3 is TGTGCCAGCAGTACTATGGGGGTAACCTACGAGCAGTACTTC.

This clone has more than one count but fewer than ten. This chain joins TRBV7-2 and TRBJ1-1; D gene uncertain. From germline, CDR1 is SGHTA and CDR2 FQGNSA. The germline V and J ends were trimmed by 6 bases and 1 base, with 9 bases remaining between them. This CDR3 contains 13 residues. The CDR3 sequence: CASSPTANTEAFF. CDR3 bases: TGTGCCAGCAGTCCAACAGCGAACACTGAAGCTTTCTTT.

The chain has TRBV2 and TRBJ1-6; unclear D gene. Trimming took off 7 bases at V and 5 bases at J, with 6 bases between the two ends. The germline gives CDR1 SNHLY, CDR2 FYNNEI. The CDR3 covers 12 residues. The CDR3 reads CASKADNSPLHF. The DNA for the CDR3 is TGTGCCAGCAAGGCAGATAATTCACCCCTCCACTTT. The entire variable domain, with the rest obtained from reference TRBV2 and TRBJ1-6, is as follows: EPEVTQTPSHQVTQMGQEVILRCVPISNHLYFYWYRQILGQKVEFLVSFYNNEISEKSEIFDDQFSVERPDGSNFTLKIRSTKLEDSAMYFCASKADNSPLHFGNGTRLTVT.

The chain uses TRBV28 and TRBJ2-6; 12 positions match TRBD2. Per germline, CDR1 MDHEN and CDR2 SYDVKM. The V gene end was trimmed by 4 bases and the J gene end by 2 bases; junction bases not matched to a gene: 9. The CDR3 sequence is 19 residues long. The CDR3 bases are TGTGCCAGCAGTTCCCCCTCTAGCGGGAGGGCAGCTGGGGCCAACGTCCTGACTTTC. Protein sequence: CASSSPSSGRAAGANVLTF.

This clone appeared a few times. The chain uses TRBV7-4 and TRBJ1-2; D unclear. CDR3 size: 11 residues. Germline V CDR1 and CDR2: SGHVT, SQSDAQ. Trimming removed 5 bases from V and 7 bases from J, with 8 bases in between. This CDR3 is CASSNGGGYTF. DNA for the CDR3: TGTGCCAGCAGCAATGGTGGTGGCTACACCTTC.

The gene calls are TRBV7-6 and TRBJ2-2, with 8 positions matching TRBD1. The CDR3 loop spans 15 amino acids. The V segment lost 4 bases and the J segment 6 bases; nucleotides outside the gene matches: 7. Germline CDR1 is SGHVS and CDR2 is FNYEAQ. The DNA of the CDR3 is TGTGCCAGCAGCTCGGACAGGGTGTCCGCCGGGGAGCTGTTTTTT. It yields the protein CASSSDRVSAGELFF.

Only a few counts were recorded for this clone. V and J are TRBV5-1 and TRBJ2-5; 12 positions match TRBD2. The CDR3 is 15 residues long. CDR1 is SGHRS and CDR2 is YFSETQ in the germline V gene. Trimming removed 4 bases from V and 5 bases from J; junction bases left unmatched: 6. The CDR3 spells CASSLGLAGWETQYF. DNA of the CDR3: TGCGCCAGCAGCCTCGGACTAGCGGGATGGGAGACCCAGTACTTC.

The chain employs TRBV6-1 and TRBJ1-5, with no clear D. Germline assignment: CDR1 MNHNS and CDR2 SASEGT. The CDR3 extends over 16 amino acids. Trimming took off 2 bases at V and 0 bases at J, with 11 bases between the two ends. Here the CDR3 reads CASSENLVFSNQPQHF. As DNA, the CDR3 is TGTGCCAGCAGTGAAAATCTGGTCTTTAGCAATCAGCCCCAGCATTTT.

The V gene is TRBV18, the J gene TRBJ2-5; D might be TRBD1 (5 bases). The CDR3 has 14 residues. Germline V lookup: CDR1 KGHSH, CDR2 LQKENI. Trimming pared 5 bases from V and 2 bases from J, leaving 12 bases between. CDR3 DNA: TGTGCCAGCTCAAGGCTGGCAGGGCAAGAGACCCAGTACTTC. Translation gives CASSRLAGQETQYF.

This clone was counted a few times. The rearrangement links TRBV7-9 to TRBJ1-3; maybe TRBD1 (5 bases). CDR1 is SEHNR and CDR2 is FQNEAQ in the germline V gene (reference sequence). Trimming removed 2 bases from V and 0 bases from J, with 14 bases in between. CDR3 size: 17 residues. CDR3 residues: CASSLSGGGVSGNTIYF. Written as DNA, the CDR3 is TGTGCCAGCAGCTTATCGGGGGGAGGGGTCTCTGGAAACACCATATATTTT.

This sequence joins TRBV23-1 and TRBJ1-1; D unclear. TRBV23-1 is sorted into the ORF group, with uncertain function. Trimming took 4 bases from V and 2 from J, leaving 32 bases between them. The CDR3 sequence is 21 residues long. CDR3 sequence: CASSPNSGWRILQLFNTEAFF. CDR3 bases: TGCGCCAGCAGTCCAAACTCAGGCTGGCGGATTCTTCAGCTCTTCAACACTGAAGCTTTCTTT.

This chain connects TRBV5-1 to TRBJ2-1; TRBD2 might be the D (6 bases). The CDR3 is 16 residues long. CDR1 SGHRS and CDR2 YFSETQ come from the germline V gene. V was trimmed by 1 base and J by 8 bases, leaving 19 bases between them. CDR3: CASSLRSGRVADEQFF. In DNA, the CDR3 is TGCGCCAGCAGCTTGCGGTCCGGGAGAGTTGCAGATGAGCAGTTCTTC.

V usage is TRBV7-9 and J usage is TRBJ2-7; a possible D gene is TRBD2 (5 bases). Trimming shortened V by 5 bases and J by 10 bases, and 18 bases separated the two germline ends. CDR3 length: 13 residues. Germline V gene lookup returns CDR1 SEHNR and CDR2 FQNEAQ (reference sequence). CDR3 sequence (DNA): TGTGCCAGCAGCCGCCACCTAGAGGGCGGTCAGTACTTC. It translates to CASSRHLEGGQYF.

This rearrangement joins TRBV7-4 to TRBJ2-7, with 7 bases fitting TRBD1. The trim removed 6 bases at V and 3 bases at J, leaving 14 bases unmatched. From germline, CDR1 is SGHVT and CDR2 SQSDAQ. CDR3 length equals 16 residues. CDR3 sequence (DNA): TGTGCCAGCAGTTCCTACAGGGGCAGGCATCACTACGAGCAGTACTTC. Residues: CASSSYRGRHHYEQYF.